A single sample gave rise to the 30 T cell receptor beta chains below, sequenced in a study of radiotherapy plus CTLA-4 blockade in lung cancer. Data came from immunoSEQ multiplex PCR; TCRdb stores just in-frame clones and leaves some out. The sample holds 90,000 to 100,000 clones, approximately 74% seen once. The specimen was peripheral blood, collected from a patient treated with radiotherapy plus ipilimumab. Receptors originate from a human donor with non-small cell lung cancer who had a partial response to radiotherapy plus ipilimumab. Some clones in this sample may be carry-over from other donors' samples.

The V and J genes are TRBV5-1 and TRBJ2-3; a possible D gene is TRBD2 (6 bases). CDR1 is SGHRS and CDR2 is YFSETQ in the germline V gene. The CDR3 contains 14 residues. The V gene lost 4 bases and the J gene lost 6 bases, with 15 bases spanning the gap. Here the CDR3 reads CASSVNSGGDTQYF. The CDR3, as DNA: TGCGCCAGCAGCGTTAACTCCGGGGGTGATACGCAGTATTTT. The complete variable domain, with remaining parts taken from reference TRBV5-1 and TRBJ2-3, reads KAGVTQTPRYLIKTRGQQVTLSCSPISGHRSVSWYQQTPGQGLQFLFEYFSETQRNKGNFPGRFSGRQFSNSRSEMNVSTLELGDSALYLCASSVNSGGDTQYFGPGTRLTVL.

The rearrangement links TRBV7-9 to TRBJ2-3; 10 nucleotides agree with TRBD2. V shed 2 bases and J 1 base; nucleotides not matched to a gene: 9. The CDR3 is made up of 18 amino acids. Germline CDR1 is SEHNR and CDR2 is FQNEAQ (reference sequence). CDR3 sequence reads: CASSLCGLTSGCTDTQYF. The CDR3 DNA sequence: TGTGCCAGCAGCTTATGCGGATTGACTAGCGGGTGCACAGATACGCAGTATTTT.

The V gene is TRBV11-3, the J gene TRBJ2-7; D is perhaps TRBD1 (6 bases). Trimming stripped 3 bases from V and 5 bases from J, with 14 bases between. The germline V gene encodes CDR1 SGHNT and CDR2 YENEEA. The CDR3 has 14 amino acids. The DNA for the CDR3 is TGTGCCAGCAGCTTCGTCACAGGGCCCCACGAGCAGTACTTC. This sequence encodes CASSFVTGPHEQYF.

The chain joins TRBV28 to TRBJ2-7; 7 nucleotides agree with TRBD1. Germline CDR1 MDHEN, CDR2 SYDVKM. Trimming took 1 base from V and 4 from J; bases not matched to a gene: 4. There are 14 residues in the CDR3. CDR3 loop: CASSLLTGLYEQYF. In nucleotides, the CDR3 is TGTGCCAGCAGTTTATTGACAGGGCTGTACGAGCAGTACTTC. The complete variable domain, with remaining parts taken from reference TRBV28 and TRBJ2-7, reads DVKVTQSSRYLVKRTGEKVFLECVQDMDHENMFWYRQDPGLGLRLIYFSYDVKMKEKGDIPEGYSVSREKKERFSLILESASTNQTSMYLCASSLLTGLYEQYFGPGTRLTVT.

The chain has TRBV28 and TRBJ2-7; 7 nucleotides agree with TRBD1. This CDR3 has 15 amino acids. Per the germline V gene, CDR1 is MDHEN and CDR2 is SYDVKM. V shed 6 bases, J shed 6 bases, and the junction held 14 bases outside the gene matches. The CDR3 region has the DNA TGTGCCAGCAGATCAACAGGGGCGGGCTTGAGCGAGCAGTACTTC. Translating gives CASRSTGAGLSEQYF.

V is TRBV5-1 and J is TRBJ2-7, with 7 bases aligning to TRBD2. V shed 7 bases and J 2 bases; nucleotides not matched to a gene: 12. The CDR3 has 15 residues. The germline CDR1 and CDR2 sequences are SGHRS and YFSETQ. In nucleotides, the CDR3 is TGCGCCAGCGGTCACGGGGCTAGCGGACCCTACGAGCAGTACTTC. Protein sequence: CASGHGASGPYEQYF.

The CDR3 bases are TGTGCCAGCAGCCGGGGACAGGAAGGATATGGCTACACCTTC. This translates into CASSRGQEGYGYTF. The V gene is TRBV14, the J gene TRBJ1-2, with TRBD1 matching over 8 bases. The length of the CDR3 is 14 residues. Unmatched junction bases numbered 6, after V lost 4 bases and J lost 5 bases. Germline V gives CDR1 SGHDN, CDR2 FVKESK.

The rearrangement uses TRBV14 and TRBJ2-7; 9 nucleotides match TRBD1. Germline CDR1 reads SGHDN; CDR2 reads FVKESK. The junction had 12 bases not matched to a gene; V was cut back by 1 base and J by 2 bases. CDR3 length: 18 residues. CDR3 in amino acids: CASSQVIGGQGYTYEQYF. DNA of the CDR3: TGTGCCAGCAGCCAAGTAATCGGGGGACAGGGATACACCTACGAGCAGTACTTC.

The chain joins TRBV18 to TRBJ1-1, with TRBD1 matching 7 bases. The ends lost 3 bases at V and 6 bases at J; junction bases unmatched: 4. The CDR3 length is 13 residues. CDR1 and CDR2 (germline): KGHSH, LQKENI. The CDR3 sequence: CASSPDREAEAFF. CDR3 DNA: TGTGCCAGCTCACCCGACAGGGAGGCTGAAGCTTTCTTT.

The CDR3 DNA is TGTGCCAGCAGCACGGAAGGGGGCGCCGCCGGGGAGCTGTTTTTT. Translating gives CASSTEGGAAGELFF. V usage is TRBV6-1 and J usage is TRBJ2-2; 7 bases are a match to TRBD1. Germline V gene data show CDR1 as MNHNS and CDR2 as SASEGT. The CDR3 covers 15 residues. V gave up 6 bases and J gave up 6 bases; unmatched junction bases: 10.

The genes are TRBV19 and TRBJ2-1; 7 nucleotides agree with TRBD2. The CDR3 is made up of 18 amino acids. Unmatched junction bases numbered 11, after V lost 0 bases and J lost 3 bases. Germline CDR1 LNHDA, CDR2 SQIVND (reference sequence). CDR3 nucleotide sequence: TGTGCCAGTAGTATAGACCGGACGAAAGCGGGGATCTACAATGAGCAGTTCTTC. Amino acids: CASSIDRTKAGIYNEQFF. The full variable domain, in which reference TRBV19 and TRBJ2-1 provide the parts outside the CDR3, is DGGITQSPKYLFRKEGQNVTLSCEQNLNHDAMYWYRQDPGQGLRLIYYSQIVNDFQKGDIAEGYSVSREKKESFPLTVTSAQKNPTAFYLCASSIDRTKAGIYNEQFFGPGTRLTVL.

The chain recombines TRBV28 with TRBJ2-2, with D maybe TRBD1 (5 bases). The CDR3 runs 15 residues. The ends were cut back, 3 bases at V and 3 bases at J, with 11 bases in the middle. Germline CDR1 and CDR2: MDHEN and SYDVKM. The CDR3 spells CASSLVQGYTGELFF. The CDR3 region has the DNA TGTGCCAGCAGTTTGGTCCAGGGCTACACCGGGGAGCTGTTTTTT.

This rearrangement joins TRBV19 to TRBJ1-2; D possibly corresponds to TRBD1 (5 bases). V was pared by 6 bases and J by 7 bases, with 18 bases between. Per the germline V gene, CDR1 is LNHDA and CDR2 is SQIVND (reference sequence). This CDR3 contains 14 residues. CDR3 sequence (DNA): TGTGCCAGTAGGCCTACAGGCGCCCCGACTGGCTACACCTTC. Translated, it gives CASRPTGAPTGYTF.

This clone was counted once. The rearrangement links TRBV19 to TRBJ2-5, with a weak D call TRBD1 (5 bases). The germline gives CDR1 LNHDA, CDR2 SQIVND (reference sequence). V was cut by 2 bases and J by 2 bases, with 9 bases left in between. The CDR3 is 14 amino acids. As DNA, the CDR3 is TGTGCCAGTAGTATAATGGCAGGGCAAGAGACCCAGTACTTC. It translates to CASSIMAGQETQYF. Filled out from reference TRBV19 and TRBJ2-5, the complete variable domain reads DGGITQSPKYLFRKEGQNVTLSCEQNLNHDAMYWYRQDPGQGLRLIYYSQIVNDFQKGDIAEGYSVSREKKESFPLTVTSAQKNPTAFYLCASSIMAGQETQYFGPGTRLLVL.

The chain uses TRBV11-2 and TRBJ1-2, with 7 bases that match TRBD1. The junction had 6 bases not matched to a gene; V was cut back by 4 bases and J by 4 bases. The CDR3 has 14 residues. Per germline, CDR1 SGHAT and CDR2 FQNNGV. The CDR3 region has the DNA TGTGCCAGCAGCTCCATGACAGGGCCCTATGGCTACACCTTC. It encodes CASSSMTGPYGYTF.

V and J are TRBV2 and TRBJ2-5, with TRBD2 matching over 10 bases. Trimming at V came to 7 bases and at J to 5 bases, leaving 13 bases not matched to a gene. The CDR3 has 16 amino acids. Germline CDR1 SNHLY, CDR2 FYNNEI. CDR3 in DNA: TGTGCCAGCACCGGGCAGCGGGGGGGCCAGGGGGAGACCCAGTACTTC. It codes for CASTGQRGGQGETQYF.

This rearrangement joins TRBV2 to TRBJ1-1; D remains ambiguous. Germline V gene lookup returns CDR1 SNHLY and CDR2 FYNNEI. The V gene lost 1 base and the J gene lost 4 bases, with 7 bases spanning the gap. This CDR3 has 13 amino acids. The CDR3 nucleotides read TGTGCCAGCAGTGAAGGGGCCGTCACTGAAGCTTTCTTT. Protein sequence: CASSEGAVTEAFF.

The chain joins TRBV18 to TRBJ2-3; the match to TRBD2 covers 15 bases. The ends lost 8 bases at V and 4 bases at J; junction bases unmatched: 10. This CDR3 is built from 17 residues. Germline CDR1 and CDR2: KGHSH and LQKENI. The CDR3 sequence: CASHRGLAGGFADTQYF. The DNA of the CDR3 is TGTGCCAGCCACCGGGGACTAGCGGGAGGTTTTGCAGATACGCAGTATTTT.

J is TRBJ2-5 and V is TRBV9, with a possible D match to TRBD2 (7 bases). V was clipped by 7 bases and J by 5 bases, with 21 bases between them. CDR1 is SGDLS, CDR2 YYNGEE, per germline. The CDR3 is 15 amino acids. The CDR3 DNA sequence: TGTGCCAGCGCGAGAGGGGGAGGGACCTTCGAGACCCAGTACTTC. Translating it yields CASARGGGTFETQYF. Filled out from reference TRBV9 and TRBJ2-5, the complete variable domain reads DSGVTQTPKHLITATGQRVTLRCSPRSGDLSVYWYQQSLDQGLQFLIQYYNGEERAKGNILERFSAQQFPDLHSELNLSSLELGDSALYFCASARGGGTFETQYFGPGTRLLVL.

This chain joins TRBV19 and TRBJ2-3; D unclear. The CDR3 has 14 residues. Trimming took 0 bases from V and 6 from J, leaving 10 bases between them. The germline V gene encodes CDR1 LNHDA and CDR2 SQIVND (reference sequence). Here the CDR3 reads CASSIDGPPDTQYF. The CDR3 nucleotides read TGTGCCAGTAGTATAGATGGGCCGCCGGATACGCAGTATTTT.

The genes are TRBV11-2 and TRBJ2-7; D might be TRBD1 (5 bases). The CDR3 loop spans 14 amino acids. Trimming removed 2 bases from V and 2 bases from J, with 10 bases in between. Germline values: CDR1 SGHAT, CDR2 FQNNGV. The CDR3 DNA follows: TGTGCCAGCAGCTTAACAGGTAACCCCTACGAGCAGTACTTC. Protein: CASSLTGNPYEQYF.

This rearrangement joins TRBV5-6 to TRBJ2-2; TRBD1 is a possible D gene (6 bases). CDR3 length equals 14 residues. Trimming cost V 6 bases and J 1 base, with 10 bases left between them. Per germline, CDR1 SGHDT and CDR2 YYEEEE. The CDR3, as DNA: TGTGCCAGCACTTTCAGGGGGAACACCGGGGAGCTGTTTTTT. It specifies CASTFRGNTGELFF.

The V gene is TRBV6-4, the J gene TRBJ1-1; perhaps TRBD1 as D (6 bases). This CDR3 has 15 amino acids. Germline V gene data show CDR1 as MRHNA and CDR2 as SNTAGT. V lost 5 bases to trimming and J lost 1 base, with 14 bases between them. The CDR3 loop is CASSLDSQGNTEAFF. CDR3 sequence (DNA): TGTGCCAGCAGTTTGGACAGTCAAGGGAACACTGAAGCTTTCTTT.

The V call is TRBV7-3, the J call TRBJ2-5, with a tentative D call TRBD1 (5 bases). Trimming shortened V by 2 bases and J by 5 bases, and 12 bases separated the two germline ends. The CDR3 runs 14 residues. CDR1 and CDR2 from the germline V gene are SGHTA and FQGTGA. This chain's CDR3 is CASSLGVPGETQYF. The CDR3 bases are TGTGCCAGCAGCTTAGGGGTTCCAGGGGAGACCCAGTACTTC.

The chain uses TRBV19 and TRBJ2-3, with 7 bases that match TRBD2. This CDR3 comprises 12 residues. V shed 10 bases, J shed 5 bases, and the junction held 6 bases outside the gene matches. Germline CDR1 and CDR2: LNHDA and SQIVND (reference sequence). The CDR3 here is CATTGGGDTQYF. The CDR3 bases are TGTGCCACTACTGGGGGGGGAGATACGCAGTATTTT.

The chain carries TRBV6-5 and TRBJ2-1, with D possibly being TRBD1 (6 bases). CDR1 is MNHEY and CDR2 is SVGAGI in the germline V gene. V was clipped by 4 bases and J by 7 bases, with 14 bases between them. The length of the CDR3 is 14 residues. In DNA, the CDR3 is TGTGCCAGCAGTTTTGGCCCGCAGGGGAATGAGCAGTTCTTC. Amino acids: CASSFGPQGNEQFF.

V gene TRBV7-2 combines with J gene TRBJ1-1; 7 positions match TRBD1. V trimming: 3 bases; J trimming: 5 bases; junction bases outside the gene matches: 3. The CDR3 loop spans 13 amino acids. Germline-derived CDR1 and CDR2 are SGHTA and FQGNSA. CDR3 coding DNA: TGTGCCAGCAGCTTGGGACAGCTAACTGAAGCTTTCTTT. It yields the protein CASSLGQLTEAFF.

This chain joins TRBV19 and TRBJ1-2; D gene ambiguous. Between the trimmed V and J ends, which lost 1 base and 2 bases, there was a span of 8 bases. CDR3 length: 14 amino acids. Germline V lookup: CDR1 LNHDA, CDR2 SQIVND (reference sequence). CDR3 sequence reads: CASSIVGANYGYTF. The CDR3 DNA follows: TGTGCCAGTAGTATAGTAGGAGCAAACTATGGCTACACCTTC.

The genes are TRBV7-9 and TRBJ2-1; 9 bases are shared with TRBD1. This CDR3 has 16 amino acids. Germline lookup yields CDR1 SEHNR and CDR2 FQNEAQ (reference sequence). Losses at the gene ends were 1 base for V and 8 bases for J; bases not matched to a gene: 9. The CDR3 sequence: CASSLVQGQGLYEQFF. CDR3 nucleotide sequence: TGTGCCAGCAGCTTAGTCCAGGGACAGGGTTTGTATGAGCAGTTCTTC.

The V gene is TRBV6-5, the J gene TRBJ2-7; 10 bases fit TRBD2. Germline CDR1 reads MNHEY; CDR2 reads SVGAGI. V shed 4 bases and J 6 bases; nucleotides not matched to a gene: 12. CDR3 length equals 16 residues. CDR3 protein: CASSSRSGGTPGEQYF. CDR3 DNA sequence: TGTGCCAGCAGTTCTCGTAGCGGGGGGACTCCTGGCGAGCAGTACTTC.